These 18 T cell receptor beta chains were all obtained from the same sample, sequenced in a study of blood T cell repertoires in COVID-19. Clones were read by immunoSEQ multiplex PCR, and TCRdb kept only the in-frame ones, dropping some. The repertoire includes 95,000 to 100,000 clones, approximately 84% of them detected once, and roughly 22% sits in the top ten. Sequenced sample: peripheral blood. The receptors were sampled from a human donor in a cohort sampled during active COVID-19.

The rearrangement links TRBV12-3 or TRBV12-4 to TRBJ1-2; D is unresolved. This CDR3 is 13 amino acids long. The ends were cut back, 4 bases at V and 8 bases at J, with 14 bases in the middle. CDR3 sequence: CASSSAVLGGYTF. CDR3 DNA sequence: TGTGCCAGCAGTTCCGCAGTCCTAGGAGGCTACACCTTC.

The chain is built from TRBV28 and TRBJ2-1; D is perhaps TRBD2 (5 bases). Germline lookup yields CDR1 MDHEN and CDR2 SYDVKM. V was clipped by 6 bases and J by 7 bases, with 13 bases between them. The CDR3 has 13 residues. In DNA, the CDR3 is TGTGCCAGCAGGGGCGGGCAGAAAAATGAGCAGTTCTTC. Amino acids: CASRGGQKNEQFF.

The CDR3 protein is CASSYPPGQGYSPLHF. The CDR3 nucleotides are TGTGCCAGCAGCTATCCACCGGGACAGGGGTATTCACCCCTCCACTTT. The chain couples TRBV2 to TRBJ1-6, with 10 positions matching TRBD1. The germline V gene encodes CDR1 SNHLY and CDR2 FYNNEI. CDR3 length: 16 amino acids. V lost 6 bases, J lost 8 bases, and 10 bases stayed unmatched.

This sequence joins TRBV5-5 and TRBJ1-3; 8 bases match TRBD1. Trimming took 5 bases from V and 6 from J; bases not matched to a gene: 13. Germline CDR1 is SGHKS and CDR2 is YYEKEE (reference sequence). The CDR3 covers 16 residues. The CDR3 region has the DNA TGTGCCAGCAGATATTACCCCGGGACAGGCGAAAACACCATATATTTT. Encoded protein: CASRYYPGTGENTIYF.

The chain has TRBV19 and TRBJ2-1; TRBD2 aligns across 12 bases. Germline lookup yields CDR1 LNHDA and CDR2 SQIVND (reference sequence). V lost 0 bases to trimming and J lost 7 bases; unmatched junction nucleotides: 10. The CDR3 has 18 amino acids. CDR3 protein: CASSIEGLAGGTRNEQFF. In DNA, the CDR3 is TGTGCCAGTAGTATAGAAGGGCTAGCGGGAGGGACCCGTAATGAGCAGTTCTTC.

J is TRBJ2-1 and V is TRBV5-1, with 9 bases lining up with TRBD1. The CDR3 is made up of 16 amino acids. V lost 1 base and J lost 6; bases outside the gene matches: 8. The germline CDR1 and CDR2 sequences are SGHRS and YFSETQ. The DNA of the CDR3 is TGCGCCAGCAGCTTGTCGGGACAGGGCAATTTCAATGAGCAGTTCTTC. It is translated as CASSLSGQGNFNEQFF.

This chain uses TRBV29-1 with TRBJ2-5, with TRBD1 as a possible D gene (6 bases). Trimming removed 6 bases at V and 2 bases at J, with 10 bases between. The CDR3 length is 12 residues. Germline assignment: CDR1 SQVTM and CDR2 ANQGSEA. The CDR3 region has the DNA TGCAGCGTCACACAGGGTCAAGAGACCCAGTACTTC. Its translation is CSVTQGQETQYF.

The CDR3 loop is CASSVAPGTDEQYF. DNA of the CDR3: TGTGCCAGCAGCGTAGCTCCAGGGACAGACGAGCAGTACTTC. The rearrangement uses TRBV9 and TRBJ2-7, with 7 bases matching TRBD1. Trimming removed 0 bases from V and 5 bases from J; junction bases left unmatched: 5. This CDR3 is 14 amino acids long. Looked up from germline, CDR1 is SGDLS and CDR2 is YYNGEE.

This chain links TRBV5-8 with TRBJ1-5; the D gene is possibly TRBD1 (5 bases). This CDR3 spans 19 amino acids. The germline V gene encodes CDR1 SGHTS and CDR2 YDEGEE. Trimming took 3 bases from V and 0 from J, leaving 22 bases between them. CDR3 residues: CASSSGKVQGLYSNQPQHF. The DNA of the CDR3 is TGTGCCAGCAGCTCGGGTAAAGTGCAGGGCCTTTATAGCAATCAGCCCCAGCATTTT. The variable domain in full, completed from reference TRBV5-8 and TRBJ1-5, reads EAGVTQSPTHLIKTRGQQATLRCSPISGHTSVYWYQQALGLGLQFLLWYDEGEERNRGNFPPRFSGRQFPNYSSELNVNALELEDSALYLCASSSGKVQGLYSNQPQHFGDGTRLSIL.

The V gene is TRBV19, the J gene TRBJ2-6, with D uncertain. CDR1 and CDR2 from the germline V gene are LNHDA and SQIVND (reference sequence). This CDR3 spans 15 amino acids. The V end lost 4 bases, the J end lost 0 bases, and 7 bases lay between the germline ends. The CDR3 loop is CASSTDISGANVLTF. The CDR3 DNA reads TGTGCCAGTAGTACTGACATCTCTGGGGCCAACGTCCTGACTTTC. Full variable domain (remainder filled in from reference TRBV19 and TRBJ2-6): DGGITQSPKYLFRKEGQNVTLSCEQNLNHDAMYWYRQDPGQGLRLIYYSQIVNDFQKGDIAEGYSVSREKKESFPLTVTSAQKNPTAFYLCASSTDISGANVLTFGAGSRLTVL.

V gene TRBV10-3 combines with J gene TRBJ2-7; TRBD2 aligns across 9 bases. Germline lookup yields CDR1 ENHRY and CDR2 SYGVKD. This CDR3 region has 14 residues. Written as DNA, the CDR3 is TGTGCTATTAGTCATGCGGGAGGGTTGGGGGAGCAGTACTTC. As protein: CAISHAGGLGEQYF.

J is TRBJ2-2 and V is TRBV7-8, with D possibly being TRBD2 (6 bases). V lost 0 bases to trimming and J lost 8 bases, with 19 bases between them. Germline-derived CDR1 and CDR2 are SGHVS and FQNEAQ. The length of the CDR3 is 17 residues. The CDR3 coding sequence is TGTGCCAGCAGCTTAGCGCGAAATGTACTAGCCCCTGGGGAGCTGTTTTTT. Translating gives CASSLARNVLAPGELFF.

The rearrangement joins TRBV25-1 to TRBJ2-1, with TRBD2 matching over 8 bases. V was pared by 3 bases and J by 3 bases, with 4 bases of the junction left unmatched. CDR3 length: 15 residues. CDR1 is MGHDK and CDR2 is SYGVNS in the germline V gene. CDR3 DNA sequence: TGTGCCAGCAGTGACAGCGGGGGATTCTACAATGAGCAGTTCTTC. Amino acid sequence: CASSDSGGFYNEQFF.

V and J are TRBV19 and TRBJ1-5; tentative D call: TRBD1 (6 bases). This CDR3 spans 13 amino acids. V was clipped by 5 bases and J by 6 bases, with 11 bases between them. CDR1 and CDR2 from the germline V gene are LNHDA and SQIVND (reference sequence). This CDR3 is CASSSDRIQPQHF. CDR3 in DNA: TGTGCCAGTAGTTCGGACAGAATTCAGCCCCAGCATTTT.

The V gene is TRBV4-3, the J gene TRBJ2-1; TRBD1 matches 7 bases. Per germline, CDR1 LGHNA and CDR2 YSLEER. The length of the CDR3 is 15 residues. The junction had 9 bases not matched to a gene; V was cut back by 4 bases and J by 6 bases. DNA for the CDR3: TGCGCCAGCAGCCCTCGAGATTACAGGGGCAATGAGCAGTTCTTC. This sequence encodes CASSPRDYRGNEQFF.

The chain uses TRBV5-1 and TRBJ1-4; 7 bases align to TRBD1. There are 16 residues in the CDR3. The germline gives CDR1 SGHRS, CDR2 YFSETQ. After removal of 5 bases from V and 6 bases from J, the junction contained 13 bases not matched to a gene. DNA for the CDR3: TGCGCCAGCAGTCGGACAGGTTCCACACTAGATGAAAAACTGTTTTTT. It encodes CASSRTGSTLDEKLFF. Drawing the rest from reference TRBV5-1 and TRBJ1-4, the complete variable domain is KAGVTQTPRYLIKTRGQQVTLSCSPISGHRSVSWYQQTPGQGLQFLFEYFSETQRNKGNFPGRFSGRQFSNSRSEMNVSTLELGDSALYLCASSRTGSTLDEKLFFGSGTQLSVL.

CDR3 protein: CASSQGRGRGGYTF. CDR3 bases: TGTGCCAGCAGCCAAGGCAGGGGGCGCGGGGGCTACACCTTC. The chain combines TRBV3-1 (or the pseudogene TRBV3-2) with TRBJ1-2, with TRBD1 identical over 8 bases. The CDR3 covers 14 residues. The V gene end was trimmed by 1 base and the J gene end by 8 bases; junction bases not matched to a gene: 6. Germline CDR1 LGHDT, CDR2 YNNKEL (reference sequence).

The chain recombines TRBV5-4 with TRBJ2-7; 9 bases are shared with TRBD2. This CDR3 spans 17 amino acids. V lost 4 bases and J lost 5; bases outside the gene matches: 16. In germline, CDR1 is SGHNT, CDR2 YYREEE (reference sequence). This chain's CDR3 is CASSQRLGLAVVHEQYF. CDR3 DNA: TGTGCCAGCAGCCAGAGACTGGGACTAGCAGTTGTCCACGAGCAGTACTTC.